These T cell receptor beta chains were read from a single sample in a study of tumor-infiltrating lymphocytes in localized non-small cell lung cancer. TCRdb keeps only in-frame clones here, not all; method: immunoSEQ multiplex PCR. The sample contains 25,000 to 30,000 clones, 80% to 90% of which appear only once. Sequencing was performed on lung tumor tissue. The receptors here all came from a human donor with non-small cell lung cancer. The conserved cysteine and the conserved F or W are not part of the CDR3 here. Fields, in order: V gene, D gene, J gene, CDR3 protein. A D gene is named only where the DNA matches it firmly.

V gene: TRBV10-3; D gene: NA; J gene: TRBJ2-7; CDR3 protein: AIRGGTYEQY
V gene: TRBV27; D gene: TRBD1; J gene: TRBJ1-2; CDR3 protein: ASSPRGTASYGYT
V gene: TRBV6-1; D gene: NA; J gene: TRBJ1-6; CDR3 protein: ASALGEESPLH
V gene: TRBV6-6; D gene: NA; J gene: TRBJ1-1; CDR3 protein: ASSYPPSGASTEAF
V gene: TRBV27; D gene: TRBD1; J gene: TRBJ2-5; CDR3 protein: ASSLGTGLETQY
V gene: TRBV30; D gene: NA; J gene: TRBJ1-2; CDR3 protein: AWSAGRLLYGYT
V gene: TRBV6-5; D gene: NA; J gene: TRBJ2-5; CDR3 protein: ASSYAGTETQY
V gene: TRBV30; D gene: NA; J gene: TRBJ2-3; CDR3 protein: AWSVLVSSTDTQY
V gene: TRBV27; D gene: TRBD2; J gene: TRBJ2-3; CDR3 protein: ASRITSGGADVQY
V gene: TRBV25-1; D gene: NA; J gene: TRBJ2-1; CDR3 protein: ASSAGGPYNEQF
V gene: TRBV19; D gene: NA; J gene: TRBJ1-1; CDR3 protein: AIKRGPGTEAF
V gene: TRBV5-1; D gene: NA; J gene: TRBJ2-7; CDR3 protein: ASRGGTQSSYEQY
V gene: TRBV7-2; D gene: TRBD1; J gene: TRBJ2-5; CDR3 protein: ASSLGPGQQETQY
V gene: TRBV16; D gene: NA; J gene: TRBJ2-3; CDR3 protein: ASSQFGRNTDTQY
V gene: TRBV5-1; D gene: TRBD1; J gene: TRBJ2-5; CDR3 protein: ASSLGMTGNQETQY
V gene: TRBV14; D gene: NA; J gene: TRBJ1-2; CDR3 protein: ASSQAAAYGYT
V gene: TRBV7-7; D gene: TRBD1; J gene: TRBJ2-7; CDR3 protein: ASSLAEGAVEQY
V gene: TRBV4-1; D gene: NA; J gene: TRBJ1-3; CDR3 protein: ASSPILGGSGNTIY
V gene: TRBV5-4; D gene: TRBD1; J gene: TRBJ1-2; CDR3 protein: ASSLGQGAFGYT
V gene: TRBV7-3; D gene: NA; J gene: TRBJ1-2; CDR3 protein: ASSPTIRGQGTYGYT
V gene: TRBV4-1; D gene: NA; J gene: TRBJ1-5; CDR3 protein: ASSQDSREGDRWPQH
V gene: TRBV5-4; D gene: TRBD2; J gene: TRBJ2-1; CDR3 protein: ASSLASGGLYNEQF
V gene: TRBV9; D gene: NA; J gene: TRBJ1-4; CDR3 protein: ASSVDSGDEKLF
V gene: TRBV6-5; D gene: TRBD2; J gene: TRBJ2-7; CDR3 protein: ASSYSGGLSYEQY
V gene: TRBV28; D gene: TRBD2; J gene: TRBJ2-5; CDR3 protein: ASSPTNYGTGGETQY
V gene: TRBV10-3; D gene: NA; J gene: TRBJ1-6; CDR3 protein: ATQGETYSPLH
V gene: TRBV20-1; D gene: NA; J gene: TRBJ1-1; CDR3 protein: SVRMNTEAF
V gene: TRBV28; D gene: TRBD1; J gene: TRBJ1-4; CDR3 protein: ASNRQGVPGKLF
V gene: TRBV4-3; D gene: TRBD1; J gene: TRBJ1-5; CDR3 protein: ASSQDLGGLLSNQPQH
V gene: TRBV27; D gene: NA; J gene: TRBJ1-6; CDR3 protein: ASNIQGPNSPLH
V gene: TRBV7-6; D gene: NA; J gene: TRBJ2-1; CDR3 protein: ASSLDAGVAEQF
V gene: TRBV6-5; D gene: TRBD1; J gene: TRBJ1-2; CDR3 protein: ASSYDRGLGGYT
V gene: TRBV10-3; D gene: TRBD1; J gene: TRBJ1-5; CDR3 protein: AISEGGRGRGQPQH